This TCR beta chain stems from a study of control samples from healthy donors and cancer patients. TCRdb's table, derived via immunoSEQ multiplex PCR, lists solely in-frame clones and lacks some. The sample holds roughly 88,000 clones, 70% to 90% seen once. V was shortened by 6 bases and J by 4 bases, with 14 bases between the two germline ends. Germline loops: CDR1 MNHEY, CDR2 SVGAGI. The CDR3 sequence is 14 residues long. V gene TRBV6-5 combines with J gene TRBJ2-3; TRBD1 or TRBD2 may be the D gene (6 bases each). This sequence was found in a man aged 30 to 45 in good health. Source material: blood. CDR3 DNA: TGTGCCAGCAGCAAGGGGGGCATCGCAGATACGCAGTATTTT. This encodes CASSKGGIADTQYF.